The 15 T cell receptor beta chains given below trace back to one sample, sequenced in a study of control samples from healthy donors and cancer patients. Sequenced by immunoSEQ multiplex PCR; TCRdb stores in-frame clones only, minus some. The sample table sets out fewer than 200,000 clones. The specimen sequenced was blood. Receptor source: a woman between 25 and 40 years old in good health.

Worth noting for this clone: The junction departs from germline at one end; a sequencing error may be responsible. The chain combines TRBV6-1 with TRBJ2-1, with D perhaps given as TRBD1 or TRBD2 (5 bases each). In germline, CDR1 is MNHNS, CDR2 SASEGT. The CDR3 is made up of 15 amino acids. DNA of the CDR3: TGTACCAGCAGTGAGGGGCTGAGCTCCTACAATGAGCAGTTCTTC. Its protein product is CTSSEGLSSYNEQFF.

CDR3 nucleotide sequence: TGCAGCGTCGGGGGGCCCCACGAGCAGTACTTC. Its translation: CSVGGPHEQYF. The V and J genes are TRBV29-1 and TRBJ2-7, with D possibly TRBD2 on 7 matching bases. This CDR3 spans 11 amino acids. Germline CDR1 is SQVTM and CDR2 is ANQGSEA. Trimming removed 6 bases at V and 5 bases at J, with 11 bases between.

The chain is built from TRBV28 and TRBJ1-1, with D hard to call. V shed 4 bases and J shed 2 bases, with 17 bases lying between them. CDR3 size: 16 residues. Per germline, CDR1 MDHEN and CDR2 SYDVKM. The CDR3 nucleotides read TGTGCCAGCAGTTCATCTGTAGGCAGGTCTAACACTGAAGCTTTCTTT. Protein product: CASSSSVGRSNTEAFF.

CDR3 amino acids: CASSLGHLQETQYF. The CDR3 DNA reads TGTGCCAGCAGCTTGGGGCACCTCCAAGAGACCCAGTACTTC. The chain uses TRBV5-4 and TRBJ2-5, with D unresolved. This CDR3 region has 14 residues. The V gene's germline CDR1 is SGHNT and CDR2 YYREEE (reference sequence). Trimming pared 0 bases from V and 1 base from J, leaving 7 bases between. Full variable domain (missing parts from reference TRBV5-4 and TRBJ2-5): ETGVTQSPTHLIKTRGQQVTLRCSSQSGHNTVSWYQQALGQGPQFIFQYYREEENGRGNFPPRFSGLQFPNYSSELNVNALELDDSALYLCASSLGHLQETQYFGPGTRLLVL.

The V call is TRBV4-3, the J call TRBJ2-1; D uncertain. Looked up from germline, CDR1 is LGHNA and CDR2 is YSLEER. The CDR3 loop spans 16 amino acids. The germline V and J ends were trimmed by 1 base and 6 bases, with 16 bases remaining between them. The CDR3 bases are TGCGCCAGCAGCCAAGTAAGCTACTTCACGGGCAATGAGCAGTTCTTC. It codes for CASSQVSYFTGNEQFF.

The chain links TRBV29-1 to TRBJ2-7, with 9 positions matching TRBD1. This CDR3 has 15 amino acids. Germline V gene data show CDR1 as SQVTM and CDR2 as ANQGSEA. The V and J ends lost 6 bases and 6 bases, in that order; junction bases with no gene match: 15. CDR3 DNA: TGCAGCGTCACTATGTGGGGGACAGGGTCGGTCGAGCAGTACTTC. Protein product: CSVTMWGTGSVEQYF.

The rearrangement joins TRBV7-8 to TRBJ2-7; tentative D call: TRBD1 (6 bases). With 5 bases removed from V and 5 bases from J, the gap between germline ends came to 13 bases. This CDR3 region has 13 residues. Germline loops: CDR1 SGHVS, CDR2 FQNEAQ. The DNA for the CDR3 is TGTGCCAGCAGCCGAAGAGACAGGAACGAGCAGTACTTC. This encodes CASSRRDRNEQYF.

The genes are TRBV29-1 and TRBJ1-5; TRBD1 aligns across 7 bases. CDR1 and CDR2 (germline): SQVTM, ANQGSEA. CDR3 size: 14 residues. J gave up 6 bases and V 6 bases, and 11 bases lay outside the gene matches. CDR3 loop: CSVTTGGGVQPQHF. DNA of the CDR3: TGCAGCGTCACCACGGGAGGGGGCGTTCAGCCCCAGCATTTT.

The chain is built from TRBV7-9 and TRBJ1-1; D might be TRBD1 (6 bases). V gave up 2 bases and J gave up 10 bases, with 17 bases separating them. This CDR3 has 14 amino acids. From germline, CDR1 is SEHNR and CDR2 FQNEAQ (reference sequence). CDR3 loop: CASSLWDTRAAAFF. DNA of the CDR3: TGTGCCAGCAGCTTATGGGACACCCGGGCAGCAGCTTTCTTT. The whole variable domain, remainder taken from reference TRBV7-9 and TRBJ1-1, is DTGVSQNPRHKITKRGQNVTFRCDPISEHNRLYWYRQTLGQGPEFLTYFQNEAQLEKSRLLSDRFSAERPKGSFSTLEIQRTEQGDSAMYLCASSLWDTRAAAFFGQGTRLTVV.

V and J are TRBV3-1 (or the pseudogene TRBV3-2) and TRBJ1-2, with D possibly TRBD1 on 6 matching bases. Per the germline V gene, CDR1 is LGHDT and CDR2 is YNNKEL (reference sequence). CDR3 length: 13 residues. V gave up 5 bases and J gave up 7 bases, with 14 bases separating them. The CDR3 coding sequence is TGTGCCAGCAGCGAGACAGGTAACAGTGGCTACACCTTC. It codes for CASSETGNSGYTF.

This chain connects TRBV29-1 to TRBJ1-2; D perhaps matches TRBD1 (5 bases). Trimming pared 3 bases from V and 7 bases from J, leaving 9 bases between. There are 11 residues in the CDR3. Per germline, CDR1 SQVTM and CDR2 ANQGSEA. CDR3 DNA sequence: TGCAGCGTTGAGACAGAGGGTGGCTACACCTTC. Translating it yields CSVETEGGYTF.

This chain uses TRBV6-4 with TRBJ1-1, with D perhaps TRBD1 (5 bases). Germline V gene sequence: CDR1 MRHNA, CDR2 SNTAGT. Trimming took 6 bases from V and 1 from J, leaving 21 bases between them. This CDR3 is built from 17 residues. The CDR3, as DNA: TGTGCCAGCAGGGATTTGACAGATCTCCTCCCGAACACTGAAGCTTTCTTT. The encoded protein is CASRDLTDLLPNTEAFF.

The genes are TRBV12-3 or TRBV12-4 and TRBJ2-7, with D possibly matching TRBD2 (7 bases). This CDR3 is built from 13 residues. V was pared by 6 bases and J by 1 base, with 10 bases between. The CDR3 DNA reads as TGTGCCAGCAGGGGGGGGCAGTCCTACGAGCAGTACTTC. Encoded protein: CASRGGQSYEQYF.

The rearrangement links TRBV7-9 to TRBJ1-1, with a weak D call TRBD1 (5 bases). Germline values: CDR1 SEHNR, CDR2 FQNEAQ (reference sequence). The length of the CDR3 is 17 residues. The V gene lost 3 bases and the J gene lost 1 base, with 18 bases spanning the gap. For the CDR3, the DNA is TGTGCCAGCAGCTTTGGGGCGTTCCGCCCGGAGAACACTGAAGCTTTCTTT. It translates to CASSFGAFRPENTEAFF.

The chain couples TRBV2 to TRBJ1-6; D gene ambiguous. Germline loops: CDR1 SNHLY, CDR2 FYNNEI. The germline V and J ends were trimmed by 0 bases and 7 bases, with 4 bases remaining between them. The CDR3 loop spans 13 amino acids. This chain's CDR3 is CASSEAENSPLHF. The DNA for the CDR3 is TGTGCCAGCAGTGAAGCGGAGAATTCACCCCTCCACTTT.